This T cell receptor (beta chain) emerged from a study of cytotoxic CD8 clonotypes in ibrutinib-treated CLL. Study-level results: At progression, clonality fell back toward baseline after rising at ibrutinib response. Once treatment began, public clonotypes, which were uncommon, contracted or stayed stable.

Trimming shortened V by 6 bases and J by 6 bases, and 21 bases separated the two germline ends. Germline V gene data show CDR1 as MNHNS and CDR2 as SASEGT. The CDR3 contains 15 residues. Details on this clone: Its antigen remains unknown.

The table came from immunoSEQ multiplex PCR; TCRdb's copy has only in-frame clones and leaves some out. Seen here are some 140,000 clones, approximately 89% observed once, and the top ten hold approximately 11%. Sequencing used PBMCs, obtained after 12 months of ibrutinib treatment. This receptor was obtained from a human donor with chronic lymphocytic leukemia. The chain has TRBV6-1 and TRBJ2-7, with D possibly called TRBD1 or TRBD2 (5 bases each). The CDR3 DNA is TGTGCCAGCAGAAACTACCGGGACGGGGAGTCCGAGCAGTACTTC. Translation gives CASRNYRDGESEQYF.